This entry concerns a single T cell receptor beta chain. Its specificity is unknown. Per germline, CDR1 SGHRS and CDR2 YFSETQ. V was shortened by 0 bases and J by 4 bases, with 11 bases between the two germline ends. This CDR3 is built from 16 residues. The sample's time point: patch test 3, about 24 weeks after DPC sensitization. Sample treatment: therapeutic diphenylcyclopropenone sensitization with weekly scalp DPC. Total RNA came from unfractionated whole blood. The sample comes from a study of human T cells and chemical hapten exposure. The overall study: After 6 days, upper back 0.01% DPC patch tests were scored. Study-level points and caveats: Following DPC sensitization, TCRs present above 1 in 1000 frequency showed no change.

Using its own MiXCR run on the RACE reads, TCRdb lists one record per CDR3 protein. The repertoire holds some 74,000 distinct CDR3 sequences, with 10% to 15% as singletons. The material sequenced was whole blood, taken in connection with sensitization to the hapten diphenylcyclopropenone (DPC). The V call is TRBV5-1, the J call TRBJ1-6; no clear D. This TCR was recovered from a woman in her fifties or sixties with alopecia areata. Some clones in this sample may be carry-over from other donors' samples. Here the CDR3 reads CASSLVSVAYNSPLHF. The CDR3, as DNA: TGCGCCAGCAGCTTGGTGTCAGTAGCGTATAATTCACCCCTCCACTTT. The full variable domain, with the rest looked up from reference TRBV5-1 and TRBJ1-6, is KAGVTQTPRYLIKTRGQQVTLSCSPISGHRSVSWYQQTPGQGLQFLFEYFSETQRNKGNFPGRFSGRQFSNSRSEMNVSTLELGDSALYLCASSLVSVAYNSPLHFGNGTRLTVT.